This entry concerns a single T cell receptor beta chain. The data belong to a study of cytomegalovirus exposure and HLA in healthy donors. The V gene end was trimmed by 4 bases and the J gene end by 2 bases; junction bases not matched to a gene: 10. Per the germline V gene, CDR1 is LNHDA and CDR2 is SQIVND (reference sequence). The CDR3 is 17 residues long. Amplification used 60 Vbeta primers and 13 Jbeta primers. TCRdb's table, derived via immunoSEQ multiplex PCR, lists solely in-frame clones and lacks some. The data contain under 200,000 clones, more than 65% of them singletons. The clonotype originates from a woman aged 45 to 65 in good health and CMV-seronegative. The sample taken for sequencing was PBMCs. V and J are TRBV19 and TRBJ2-1; 8 bases agree with TRBD2. In nucleotides, the CDR3 is TGTGCCAGTAGTACGGTCCTCTTAGCGGGAACCTACAATGAGCAGTTCTTC. Amino acids: CASSTVLLAGTYNEQFF.